The sequence of this T cell receptor (beta chain) was determined in a study of T-cell memory formation after mild COVID-19. The wider study: For the most part, TCR clusters were specific to one donor. Study-wide points: Clonal second-wave expansions that peaked on day 37 had unconfirmed SARS-CoV-2 specificity. Clones that contracted from day 15 to 85 had balanced CD4/CD8; later expanders were CD4+ biased.

The CDR3 totals 16 residues. The trim removed 5 bases at V and 7 bases at J, leaving 7 bases unmatched. Germline CDR1 SGHTA, CDR2 FQGNSA. Only a few counts were recorded for this clonotype. Its matching antigen is unknown. Each CDR3 protein is one row after TCRdb ran MiXCR on the 5' RACE reads. The sample carries 400,000 to 500,000 distinct CDR3 sequences, 20% recorded once. Source material: PBMCs or a T cell subset sorted from them (not recorded which). This TCR was recovered from an adult woman who had mild COVID-19 (a few samples of this study predate the infection). Cell type and time point are not known. J is TRBJ2-1 and V is TRBV7-2; 14 bases fit TRBD2. As DNA, the CDR3 is TGTGCCAGCAGCCGCTCCGGGACTAGCGGGAGTAATGAGCAGTTCTTC. Translation: CASSRSGTSGSNEQFF.